A selection of T cell receptor beta chains follows, all from one sample in a study of early T cells in non-severe SARS-CoV-2 infection. TCRdb re-called the 5' RACE reads with MiXCR, one entry per CDR3 protein. The sample consists of tens of thousands of distinct CDR3 sequences, 7.7% of them appearing once. Sequences were obtained from whole blood. These receptors all stem from an adult who was a healthcare worker with PCR-confirmed SARS-CoV-2 infection or an uninfected control (not recorded which). The conserved cysteine and the conserved F or W are not part of the CDR3 here. Each record gives: V gene, J gene, CDR3 protein.

TRBV6-1	TRBJ1-1	ASSLPAIGGTEAF
TRBV23-1	TRBJ1-5	ASSQSRGGRHLRPQH
TRBV6-1	TRBJ1-5	AIKTELNQPQH
TRBV7-9	TRBJ2-1	ASSTSLQAEQF
TRBV6-4	TRBJ2-2	ASSDRDTGELF
TRBV19	TRBJ2-2	ASSIDLGYTGELF
TRBV20-1	TRBJ1-1	RAGKNTEAF
TRBV15	TRBJ2-3	ATSRGRTDTQY
TRBV24-1	TRBJ1-2	ATNSAARGQSDGYT
TRBV7-6	TRBJ2-3	ASKGPDRESDTQY
TRBV18	TRBJ2-2	ASSPLTGITGELF
TRBV20-1	TRBJ2-7	SARTSGRITEQY
TRBV12-3/TRBV12-4	TRBJ1-5	ASSFGMGGGRQPQH
TRBV20-1	TRBJ2-7	SARDRVAAYYEQY
TRBV4-1	TRBJ2-7	ASSEAGEPYEQY
TRBV3-1	TRBJ2-7	ASSQGGPQAYEQY
TRBV5-8	TRBJ1-5	ASSLVLNQPQH
TRBV28	TRBJ2-7	ASSTLYEQY
TRBV7-9	TRBJ2-3	ASSLTSRTGEDTQY
TRBV27	TRBJ2-1	ASSTRTSSSYNEQF
TRBV19	TRBJ2-7	ASTPPGTSDEQY
TRBV7-7	TRBJ2-5	ASSLGLAGGGETQY
TRBV12-3/TRBV12-4	TRBJ1-2	ASFYSLDGYT
TRBV9	TRBJ2-1	ASSGGLVRNNEQF
TRBV2	TRBJ2-1	ASVRFGGGADNEQF
TRBV14	TRBJ2-1	ASRTSGTNEQF
TRBV7-9	TRBJ2-3	ASSLAGHFTDTQY
TRBV11-3	TRBJ1-6	ASSLDLEGRNNSPLH
TRBV12-3/TRBV12-4	TRBJ1-1	ASSSRLQVNTEAF
TRBV6-6	TRBJ2-5	ASSGRASQETQY
TRBV20-1	TRBJ1-1	SARAGQGTTEAF
TRBV18	TRBJ1-1	ASSPPIGGTEAF
TRBV20-1	TRBJ2-2	SARGRRTGELF
TRBV20-1	TRBJ1-2	SARVVEMAGYGYT
TRBV20-1	TRBJ2-5	SAARDRGMETQY
TRBV30	TRBJ2-3	AWSVPWADTQY
TRBV11-1	TRBJ2-5	ASSLWATGETQY
TRBV12-5	TRBJ1-2	ASGLGGQGLNSNYGYT
TRBV28	TRBJ2-3	ASSFGGRAGTQY
TRBV5-1	TRBJ2-1	ASSLAEPSYNEQF